Given below is one T cell receptor (beta chain) in context. Sequencing used immunoSEQ multiplex PCR; TCRdb keeps in-frame clones, though not all of them. The profile shows more than 150,000 clones, more than 85% of them singletons. The data originate from a study of blood T cell repertoires in COVID-19. Across the whole study: Donors in the United States, Italy and Spain gave samples during acute or convalescent COVID-19. Sources were T cells, B-cell-depleted T cells, or PBMCs; the material itself was cDNA or gDNA.

V shed 2 bases and J 4 bases; nucleotides not matched to a gene: 7. Looked up from germline, CDR1 is SGHVS and CDR2 is FNYEAQ. The CDR3 runs to 16 residues. Seattle enrolled patients during active infection and tracked them longitudinally. The V gene is TRBV7-6, the J gene TRBJ2-3; 9 positions match TRBD1. The sample consisted of peripheral blood. The source is a man aged 55 to 70 with COVID-19, enrolled during active disease. The CDR3 DNA reads as TGTGCCAGCAGCTTATCCGGGACAGGGATGGCAGATACGCAGTATTTT. Protein sequence: CASSLSGTGMADTQYF.